This TCR beta chain was found in a study of OX40 agonist ivuxolimab in advanced cancers. Study-level results: Among the lowest peripheral clonal expansion occurred in 0.1-3.0 mg/kg partial responders.

For this clone: The antigen is unknown.

The germline CDR1 and CDR2 sequences are MNHEY and SVGAGI. The germline V and J ends were trimmed by 5 bases and 1 base, with 12 bases remaining between them. The CDR3 has 15 amino acids. The table came from immunoSEQ multiplex PCR; TCRdb's copy has only in-frame clones and leaves some out. The sample consists of nearly 25,000 clones, about three quarters of them appearing once. Patients with autoimmune history or systemic immunosuppression were excluded. This sequence was found in an adult with an advanced solid tumor such as melanoma, head and neck, liver or kidney cancer. The chain recombines TRBV6-5 with TRBJ1-5, with D perhaps TRBD1 (6 bases). This specimen consisted of CD4+ or CD8+ T cells sorted from blood, obtained in a trial of the OX40 agonist ivuxolimab. Here the CDR3 DNA reads TGTGCCAGCAGTCGGGGGACAAGAAGCAATCAGCCCCAGCATTTT. Translating gives CASSRGTRSNQPQHF.